The rows below give T cell receptor beta chains drawn from one sample of a study of identical twins. Each CDR3 protein gets one entry after TCRdb re-called the 5' RACE reads with MiXCR. In the table there are roughly 750,000 distinct CDR3 sequences, over 20% of which are singletons. These data also formed part of another study, on T cells expressing NK-cell markers.

Sample: PBMCs. All receptors come from a woman between 18 and 29 years old in good health. The CDR3 runs from the conserved cysteine through the conserved F or W. A D gene is named only where the DNA matches it firmly. Clone size is not always given. Where it is, it says once, few, many or a class for expanded clones.

>many|TRBV3-1|-|TRBJ2-7
TGTGCCAGCAGCCGCTCAACACGGCACGAGCAGTACTTC
CASSRSTRHEQYF
>-|TRBV27|TRBD1|TRBJ1-2
TGTGCCAGCAGTTTAATCCCCCCAACAGGGGACTATGGCTACACCTTC
CASSLIPPTGDYGYTF
>few|TRBV4-3|TRBD2|TRBJ2-7
TGTGCCAGCAGCCGACTAGCGGGGGACTACGAGCAGTACTTC
CASSRLAGDYEQYF
>-|TRBV12-5|-|TRBJ2-7
TGTGCTAGTGGTTTCACTCAATCCGGGCGGATCTCCTACGAGCAGTACTTC
CASGFTQSGRISYEQYF
>few|TRBV5-1|-|TRBJ2-3
TGCGCCAGCAGCTTCGGGAGAACCACAGATACGCAGTATTTT
CASSFGRTTDTQYF
>few|TRBV4-1|TRBD2|TRBJ2-3
TGCGCCAGCAGCCAGCTAGCGGGAGGTCCCTCAGATACGCAGTATTTT
CASSQLAGGPSDTQYF
>few|TRBV27|TRBD2|TRBJ2-7
TGTGCCAGCAGTCAAACTAGCGGGGACACGGGGGAGCAGTACTTC
CASSQTSGDTGEQYF
>few|TRBV6-1|TRBD1|TRBJ2-7
TGTGCCAGCACCGCCTACAGGGGCGCCTACGAGCAGTACTTC
CASTAYRGAYEQYF
>-|TRBV20-1|-|TRBJ2-3
TGCAGTGCTAGAGATCTCGGCAGGGCCAGCACAGATACGCAGTATTTT
CSARDLGRASTDTQYF
>few|TRBV29-1|TRBD2|TRBJ2-7
TGCAGCGCTATTCTTAGCGGGAGGATCTACGAGCAGTACTTC
CSAILSGRIYEQYF
>-|TRBV11-2|TRBD2|TRBJ2-1
TGTGCCAGCAGCTTAGAAGGGACTAGCGTCTATGAGCAGTTCTTC
CASSLEGTSVYEQFF
>few|TRBV20-1|-|TRBJ2-2
TGCAGTGCTAGAGTAACTGCTGGGAACACCGGGGAGCTGTTTTTT
CSARVTAGNTGELFF
>-|TRBV4-2|-|TRBJ2-3
TGTGCCAGCAGCACCGGGACACCACTCACAGATACGCAGTATTTT
CASSTGTPLTDTQYF
>once|TRBV12-3/TRBV12-4|-|TRBJ2-7
TGTGCCAGCGCCCCGGGCTCCTACGAGCAGTACTTC
CASAPGSYEQYF
>-|TRBV3-1|-|TRBJ2-7
TGTGCCAGCAGCCGAGAAGCGGTGAGCTCCTACGAGCAGTACTTC
CASSREAVSSYEQYF
>few|TRBV20-1|-|TRBJ2-7
TGCAGTGCTAGAGATAAATTATTGAGGACAGACACCTACGAGCAGTACTTC
CSARDKLLRTDTYEQYF
>few|TRBV20-1|TRBD2|TRBJ2-1
TGCAGTGCTAGAGAATTGGCGGGAGGCGAGGGGCAGTTCTTC
CSARELAGGEGQFF
>many|TRBV5-5|-|TRBJ1-6
TGTGCCAGCAGCCTGCTGGGCATGGATTCACCCCTCCACTTT
CASSLLGMDSPLHF
>few|TRBV2|TRBD2|TRBJ2-1
TGTGCCAGCGGGCGAGGACTAGCTTACACCTACAATGAGCAGTTCTTC
CASGRGLAYTYNEQFF
>few|TRBV6-1|TRBD1|TRBJ1-5
TGTGCCATTCGGACAGGGACGTTGTGGCAGCCCCAGCATTTT
CAIRTGTLWQPQHF
>-|TRBV30|TRBD2|TRBJ2-1
TGTGCCGGGACTAGCGGAGATCCCAATGAGCAGTTCTTC
CAGTSGDPNEQFF
>-|TRBV6-6|-|TRBJ2-1
TGTGCCAGCAGTGTGACTAGTGTTCGGCAGTTCTTC
CASSVTSVRQFF
>-|TRBV6-2/TRBV6-3|TRBD2|TRBJ2-7
TGTGCCAGCAGTTACCCGACTAGCGGAGATTACGAGCAGTACTTC
CASSYPTSGDYEQYF
>few|TRBV15|TRBD1|TRBJ2-1
TGTGCCACCAGGCCAGGGGGCCCTTACAATGAGCAGTTCTTC
CATRPGGPYNEQFF
>-|TRBV20-1|TRBD2|TRBJ2-3
TGCAGTGCTGCCCTTAGCGGGGGCACAGATACGCAGTATTTT
CSAALSGGTDTQYF
>few|TRBV6-1|TRBD1|TRBJ1-5
TGTGCCAGCGGACAGGAACTGTGGCCCCAGCATTTT
CASGQELWPQHF
>-|TRBV7-3|-|TRBJ2-7
TGTGCCAGCAGCAGCGGTGCTAGCGCCTCCTACGAGCAGTACTTC
CASSSGASASYEQYF
>few|TRBV10-3|-|TRBJ2-5
TGTGCCATCAGTGATAGGGCCCGGGAGACCCAGTACTTC
CAISDRARETQYF
>few|TRBV5-1|-|TRBJ2-7
TGCGCCAGCAGCGCGACTCCGTCCTACGAGCAGTACTTC
CASSATPSYEQYF
>-|TRBV20-1|-|TRBJ2-3
TGCAGTGCCCAAGACCGAAGCACAGATACGCAGTATTTT
CSAQDRSTDTQYF
>many|TRBV12-3/TRBV12-4|-|TRBJ2-1
TGTGCCAGCAGTTCGGGCGGGTACAATGAGCAGTTCTTC
CASSSGGYNEQFF